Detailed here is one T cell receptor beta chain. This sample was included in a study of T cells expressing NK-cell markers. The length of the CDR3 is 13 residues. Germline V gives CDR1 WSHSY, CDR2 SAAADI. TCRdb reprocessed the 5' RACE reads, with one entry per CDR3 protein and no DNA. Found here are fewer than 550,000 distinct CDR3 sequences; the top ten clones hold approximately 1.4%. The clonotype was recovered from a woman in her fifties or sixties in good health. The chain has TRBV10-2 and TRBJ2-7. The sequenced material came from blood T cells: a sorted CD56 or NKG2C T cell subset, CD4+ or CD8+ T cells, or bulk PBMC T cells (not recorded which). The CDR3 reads CASNRQGPYEQYF.